Given below is one T cell receptor (beta chain) in context. The sample is drawn from a study of blood T cell repertoires in COVID-19. Study-wide context: The origin of the acute and convalescent COVID-19 samples was the United States, Italy and Spain. PBMCs, B-cell-depleted T cells, or T cells provided the cDNA or gDNA that made up the material.

Trimming at V came to 6 bases and at J to 1 base, leaving 2 bases not matched to a gene. The CDR3 runs 14 residues. Germline V gene sequence: CDR1 SEHNR, CDR2 FQNEAQ (reference sequence). In the authors' methods: Reference gene primers were amplified, and this amplification served to estimate nucleated cell counts. Sequencing used immunoSEQ multiplex PCR; TCRdb keeps in-frame clones, though not all of them. The D gene and trimming were derived from the DNA, and the V and J assignments and clone size from that table. The sample consists of 110,000 or so clones, 85% of them appearing once. The chain employs TRBV7-9 and TRBJ2-2, with 7 bases identical to TRBD2. Source material: peripheral blood. The receptor was derived from a human donor in a cohort sampled during active COVID-19. This CDR3 reads CASRSGENTGELFF. The CDR3 bases are TGTGCCAGCAGAAGCGGGGAGAACACCGGGGAGCTGTTTTTT.